These 10 T cell receptor beta chains were all obtained from the same sample, sequenced in a study of shared clonotypes between healthy human individuals. Some clones are missing from TCRdb's copy, which holds only in-frame ones; the method was immunoSEQ multiplex PCR. The data show about 980,000 clones, with approximately 80% seen just once and over 1.3% held by the top ten. The sequenced material came from memory CD4+ T cells sorted from blood. Stated subset: CD45RA-negative fraction. The source is a man aged 18 to 29 in good health.

This clone has just one count. The chain links TRBV5-8 to TRBJ2-7; 7 bases are shared with TRBD1. In germline, CDR1 is SGHTS, CDR2 YDEGEE. The length of the CDR3 is 13 residues. V trimming: 4 bases; J trimming: 4 bases; junction bases outside the gene matches: 5. CDR3: CASSRDSIYEQYF. For the CDR3, the DNA is TGTGCCAGCAGCCGGGACAGCATTTACGAGCAGTACTTC.

The gene calls are TRBV6-5 and TRBJ1-3; the D is unclear. Germline-derived CDR1 and CDR2 are MNHEY and SVGAGI. The CDR3 sequence is 16 residues long. V lost 0 bases, J lost 3 bases, and 12 bases lay in between. Here the CDR3 reads CASSYSGSGRGNTIYF. The CDR3 coding sequence is TGTGCCAGCAGTTACTCGGGTTCAGGCCGTGGAAACACCATATATTTT.

The rearrangement links TRBV6-1 to TRBJ1-2; 7 nucleotides match TRBD1. This CDR3 spans 15 amino acids. The germline CDR1 and CDR2 sequences are MNHNS and SASEGT. The V segment lost 2 bases and the J segment 2 bases; nucleotides outside the gene matches: 5. For the CDR3, the DNA is TGTGCCAGCAGTGAATATCTACAGGGGAACTATGGCTACACCTTC. Its protein is CASSEYLQGNYGYTF.

The chain is built from TRBV7-9 and TRBJ1-6, with D unresolved. The germline V gene encodes CDR1 SEHNR and CDR2 FQNEAQ (reference sequence). This CDR3 contains 14 residues. V was shortened by 1 base and J by 9 bases, with 10 bases between the two germline ends. DNA for the CDR3: TGTGCCAGCAGCTTAGAGGGTTCGGTTTCACCCCTCCACTTT. Translating it yields CASSLEGSVSPLHF.

The chain links TRBV2 to TRBJ2-1; weak D call: TRBD1 (6 bases). V was trimmed by 6 bases and J by 8 bases, leaving 11 bases between them. The germline V gene encodes CDR1 SNHLY and CDR2 FYNNEI. The length of the CDR3 is 12 residues. This CDR3 is CASSGQRYEQFF. DNA of the CDR3: TGTGCCAGCAGCGGACAGCGATATGAGCAGTTCTTC.

The J gene is TRBJ2-3, the V gene TRBV5-1; D is unclear. Trimming shortened V by 4 bases and J by 2 bases, and 11 bases separated the two germline ends. Germline CDR1 is SGHRS and CDR2 is YFSETQ. The CDR3 covers 14 residues. The CDR3 DNA reads as TGCGCCAGCAGCGGGATAGATCTCACAGATACGCAGTATTTT. This encodes CASSGIDLTDTQYF.

The table lists this clone with a count of one. V and J are TRBV6-5 and TRBJ2-1; no definite D call. V was clipped by 6 bases and J by 9 bases, with 12 bases between them. Germline values: CDR1 MNHEY, CDR2 SVGAGI. The CDR3 contains 12 residues. The CDR3 spells CASRDVVGEQFF. The CDR3 coding sequence is TGTGCCAGCAGGGATGTGGTTGGTGAGCAGTTCTTC.

This rearrangement joins TRBV7-2 to TRBJ2-1; 11 nucleotides align to TRBD2. The length of the CDR3 is 15 residues. Germline assignment: CDR1 SGHTA and CDR2 FQGNSA. Trimming cost V 8 bases and J 8 bases; bases outside gene matches: 11. The CDR3 bases are TGTGCCAGCTCCTCCGCGGGACTAGCGGTCTATGAGCAGTTCTTC. This gives the protein CASSSAGLAVYEQFF.

This clone was recorded only once. The gene calls are TRBV5-1 and TRBJ1-2; tentative D call: TRBD1 (5 bases). The ends were cut back, 0 bases at V and 3 bases at J, with 9 bases in the middle. Looked up from germline, CDR1 is SGHRS and CDR2 is YFSETQ. CDR3 length: 14 residues. The CDR3 sequence: CASSLGAGYYGYTF. CDR3 nucleotides: TGCGCCAGCAGCTTGGGGGCAGGGTACTATGGCTACACCTTC.

The chain carries TRBV27 and TRBJ2-7, with TRBD1 matching 7 bases. This CDR3 region has 14 residues. Germline CDR1 reads MNHEY; CDR2 reads SMNVEV (reference sequence). V shed 10 bases and J 1 base; nucleotides not matched to a gene: 10. The CDR3 region is CATKRQGQSYEQYF. CDR3 in DNA: TGTGCCACCAAGAGACAGGGACAATCCTACGAGCAGTACTTC.